The 21 T cell receptor beta chains below all came from one sample that was sequenced in a study of cytomegalovirus exposure and HLA in healthy donors. Clones were sequenced by immunoSEQ multiplex PCR, and TCRdb holds only the in-frame ones, with some missing. The data contain 60,000 to 70,000 clones, around 89% of them singletons. Sequencing used PBMCs. Source of these receptors: a young woman in good health and CMV-seronegative.

The J gene is TRBJ1-4, the V gene TRBV18, with D hard to call. The CDR3 totals 17 residues. V lost 3 bases and J lost 0, with 14 bases in between. The germline V gene encodes CDR1 KGHSH and CDR2 LQKENI. The CDR3 DNA sequence: TGTGCCAGCTCACCGAATTGGAGGGTTGCAACTAATGAAAAACTGTTTTTT. Amino acid sequence: CASSPNWRVATNEKLFF. Full variable domain (outside the CDR3, taken from reference TRBV18 and TRBJ1-4): NAGVMQNPRHLVRRRGQEARLRCSPMKGHSHVYWYRQLPEEGLKFMVYLQKENIIDESGMPKERFSAEFPKEGPSILRIQQVVRGDSAAYFCASSPNWRVATNEKLFFGSGTQLSVL.

The genes are TRBV6-6 and TRBJ1-1, with 10 bases fitting TRBD1. The CDR3 extends over 14 amino acids. With V trimmed by 6 bases and J by 3 bases, 4 bases remained unmatched. Germline V lookup: CDR1 MNHNY, CDR2 SVGAGI (reference sequence). As DNA, the CDR3 is TGTGCCAGCAGCCTCGGACAGGGGGACACTGAAGCTTTCTTT. This sequence encodes CASSLGQGDTEAFF.

The chain has TRBV15 and TRBJ2-2; 9 positions match TRBD1. This CDR3 is built from 18 residues. Looked up from germline, CDR1 is LNHNV and CDR2 is YYDKDF (reference sequence). With V trimmed by 5 bases and J by 2 bases, 12 bases remained unmatched. CDR3 residues: CATSGRDREPLNTGELFF. As DNA, the CDR3 is TGTGCCACCAGCGGCCGGGACAGGGAGCCATTAAACACCGGGGAGCTGTTTTTT.

In DNA, the CDR3 is TGTGCCAGCAGCTCCATACAGGGGCACATTGTTACGCAGTATTTT. Translating it yields CASSSIQGHIVTQYF. The rearrangement links TRBV7-8 to TRBJ2-3, with 7 positions matching TRBD1. CDR3 size: 15 residues. Germline V gene sequence: CDR1 SGHVS, CDR2 FQNEAQ. The V gene end was trimmed by 4 bases and the J gene end by 8 bases; junction bases not matched to a gene: 12.

The chain recombines TRBV18 with TRBJ1-1, with TRBD1 identical over 10 bases. This CDR3 has 14 residues. With 4 bases clipped from V and 4 bases from J, the junction kept 3 bases outside the gene matches. Germline values: CDR1 KGHSH, CDR2 LQKENI. Written as DNA, the CDR3 is TGTGCCAGCTCACGGGACAGGGGAATCACTGAAGCTTTCTTT. As protein: CASSRDRGITEAFF.

The CDR3 bases are TGTGCCAGCAGCCAATACCCAGGGCCACTCTCTTCTGGAAACACCATATATTTT. Translating gives CASSQYPGPLSSGNTIYF. The chain is built from TRBV4-2 and TRBJ1-3, with D possibly being TRBD1 (5 bases). This CDR3 is built from 18 residues. V was cut by 2 bases and J by 1 base, with 18 bases left in between. Germline V lookup: CDR1 LGHNA, CDR2 YNFKEQ.

The J gene is TRBJ2-5, the V gene TRBV10-3; 7 nucleotides line up with TRBD1. Losses at the gene ends were 6 bases for V and 5 bases for J; bases not matched to a gene: 12. CDR3 length: 15 residues. Germline V gives CDR1 ENHRY, CDR2 SYGVKD. CDR3 in amino acids: CAISARGGGEETQYF. CDR3 in DNA: TGTGCCATCAGCGCCAGAGGGGGCGGAGAGGAGACCCAGTACTTC.

This rearrangement joins TRBV27 to TRBJ1-1, with TRBD1 matching 8 bases. Germline-derived CDR1 and CDR2 are MNHEY and SMNVEV (reference sequence). The CDR3 contains 16 residues. V lost 4 bases, J lost 3 bases, and 10 bases stayed unmatched. CDR3 nucleotide sequence: TGTGCCAGCAGTTCCTCGACAGGGGAGGCCTACACTGAAGCTTTCTTT. This sequence encodes CASSSSTGEAYTEAFF.

J is TRBJ1-1 and V is TRBV19; TRBD1 matches 8 bases. V was clipped by 10 bases and J by 1 base; unmatched bases: 11. Per germline, CDR1 LNHDA and CDR2 SQIVND (reference sequence). The CDR3 is 15 residues long. CDR3 sequence (DNA): TGTGCCACAGGGACAGGAATCTTTAGGAACACTGAAGCTTTCTTT. Translated, it gives CATGTGIFRNTEAFF.

The chain combines TRBV7-3 with TRBJ2-4, with 9 bases fitting TRBD1. This CDR3 is 13 amino acids long. The V gene's germline CDR1 is SGHTA and CDR2 FQGTGA. J lost 8 bases, V lost 5 bases, and 4 bases had no gene match. CDR3 nucleotide sequence: TGTGCCAGCAGCCTGGGACAGGGTGACATTCAGTACTTC. It specifies CASSLGQGDIQYF.

The chain recombines TRBV6-4 with TRBJ1-5, with unresolved D. Between the trimmed V and J ends, which lost 3 bases and 4 bases, there was a span of 13 bases. CDR1 and CDR2 (germline): MRHNA, SNTAGT. This CDR3 is 15 amino acids long. CDR3 bases: TGTGCCAGCAGTGAATGCGAGTTACTTAATCAGCCCCAGCATTTT. It specifies CASSECELLNQPQHF.

The rearrangement joins TRBV11-2 to TRBJ2-4; D not resolved. The V gene lost 0 bases and the J gene lost 7 bases, with 10 bases spanning the gap. The CDR3 extends over 14 amino acids. The germline gives CDR1 SGHAT, CDR2 FQNNGV. The CDR3 spells CASSLDQSPNIQYF. The CDR3 bases are TGTGCCAGCAGCTTAGACCAGTCACCGAACATTCAGTACTTC.

The chain recombines TRBV5-1 with TRBJ1-2; 7 bases agree with TRBD1. Unmatched junction bases numbered 17, after V lost 1 base and J lost 5 bases. There are 18 residues in the CDR3. Per the germline V gene, CDR1 is SGHRS and CDR2 is YFSETQ. CDR3 sequence reads: CASSLILSSNRGPYGYTF. In nucleotides, the CDR3 is TGCGCCAGCAGCTTGATTTTGAGCTCTAACAGGGGCCCGTATGGCTACACCTTC.

The CDR3 is CASSLGLGSGNTIYF. The DNA of the CDR3 is TGTGCCAGCAGCTTAGGACTGGGCTCTGGAAACACCATATATTTT. The chain employs TRBV7-2 and TRBJ1-3, with D unclear. Per germline, CDR1 SGHTA and CDR2 FQGNSA. Trimming stripped 1 base from V and 0 bases from J, with 7 bases between. The CDR3 has 15 amino acids.

The chain links TRBV28 to TRBJ1-2; D possibly corresponds to TRBD1 (5 bases). The CDR3 runs 12 residues. CDR1 is MDHEN, CDR2 SYDVKM, per germline. V was trimmed by 7 bases and J by 7 bases, leaving 13 bases between them. The CDR3 reads CASTSSRVGYTF. For the CDR3, the DNA is TGTGCCAGCACCTCTTCCAGGGTTGGCTACACCTTC.

The J gene is TRBJ1-1, the V gene TRBV6-7, with a tentative D call TRBD1 (5 bases). TRBV6-7 is reported as an ORF; its role is uncertain. Trimming left V 2 bases short and J 3 bases short, with 13 bases between. The length of the CDR3 is 15 residues. In DNA, the CDR3 is TGTGCCAGCAGTTACGTGGGGGGGGTCGACACTGAAGCTTTCTTT. Amino acids: CASSYVGGVDTEAFF.

This chain uses TRBV10-1 with TRBJ2-4; 10 bases match TRBD1. The V gene end was trimmed by 10 bases and the J gene end by 4 bases; junction bases not matched to a gene: 10. In germline, CDR1 is WNHNN, CDR2 SYGVQD (reference sequence). This CDR3 contains 15 residues. CDR3 region: CATKETGQGKNIQYF. The CDR3 nucleotides read TGCGCCACCAAGGAAACGGGACAGGGGAAAAACATTCAGTACTTC.

The chain combines TRBV5-4 with TRBJ2-1, with 7 bases that match TRBD2. In germline, CDR1 is SGHNT, CDR2 YYREEE (reference sequence). V lost 4 bases, J lost 7 bases, and 5 bases stayed unmatched. This CDR3 is built from 13 residues. CDR3 sequence reads: CASSLPSGNEQFF. The CDR3 DNA reads TGTGCCAGCAGCCTTCCTAGCGGAAATGAGCAGTTCTTC. Full variable domain (outside the CDR3, taken from reference TRBV5-4 and TRBJ2-1): ETGVTQSPTHLIKTRGQQVTLRCSSQSGHNTVSWYQQALGQGPQFIFQYYREEENGRGNFPPRFSGLQFPNYSSELNVNALELDDSALYLCASSLPSGNEQFFGPGTRLTVL.

The chain recombines TRBV11-2 with TRBJ2-7; no clear D. V dropped 0 bases and J dropped 7 bases, with 10 bases sitting between them. Looked up from germline, CDR1 is SGHAT and CDR2 is FQNNGV. The CDR3 is made up of 13 amino acids. The CDR3, as DNA: TGTGCCAGCAGCTTAGAATCTGGCAGGGAGCAGTACTTC. Its protein product is CASSLESGREQYF.

This rearrangement joins TRBV2 to TRBJ2-1; D unclear. The CDR3 runs 15 residues. CDR1 is SNHLY and CDR2 is FYNNEI in the germline V gene. The ends were cut back, 9 bases at V and 0 bases at J, with 15 bases in the middle. The CDR3 reads CASDLFWSSYNEQFF. CDR3 in DNA: TGTGCCAGTGACCTTTTCTGGAGCTCCTACAATGAGCAGTTCTTC.

This chain connects TRBV30 to TRBJ1-1; D unclear. The V gene lost 3 bases and the J gene lost 0 bases, with 5 bases spanning the gap. Germline V gives CDR1 GTSNPN, CDR2 SVGIG (reference sequence). CDR3 length equals 12 residues. CDR3 nucleotide sequence: TGTGCCTGGAGCCACTTGAACACTGAAGCTTTCTTT. This codes for CAWSHLNTEAFF.